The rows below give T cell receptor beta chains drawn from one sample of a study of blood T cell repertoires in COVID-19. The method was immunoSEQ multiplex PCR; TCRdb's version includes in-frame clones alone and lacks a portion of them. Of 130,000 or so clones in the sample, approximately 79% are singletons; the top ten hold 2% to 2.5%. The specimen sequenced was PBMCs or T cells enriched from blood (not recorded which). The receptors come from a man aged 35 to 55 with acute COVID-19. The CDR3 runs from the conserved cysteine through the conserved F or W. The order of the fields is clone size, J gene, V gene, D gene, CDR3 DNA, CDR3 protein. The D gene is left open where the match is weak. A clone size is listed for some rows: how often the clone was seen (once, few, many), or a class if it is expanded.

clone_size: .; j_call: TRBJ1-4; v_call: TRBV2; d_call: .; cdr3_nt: TGTGCCAGCAGCGTCGTGGGAGGGGATGAAAAACTGTTTTTT; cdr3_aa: CASSVVGGDEKLFF
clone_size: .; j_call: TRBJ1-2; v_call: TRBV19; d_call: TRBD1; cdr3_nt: TGTGCCAGTAGTATAGGGACAGGGACCCCCGAAGTTCCTGGCTACACCTTC; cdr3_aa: CASSIGTGTPEVPGYTF
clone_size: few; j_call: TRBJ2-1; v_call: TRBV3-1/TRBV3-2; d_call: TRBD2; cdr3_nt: TGTGCCAGCAGCGCCGGGACTAGCGGGTATTACAATGAGCAGTTCTTC; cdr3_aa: CASSAGTSGYYNEQFF
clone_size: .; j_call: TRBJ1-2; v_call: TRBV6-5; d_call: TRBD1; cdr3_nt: TGTGCCAGCAGTTCTCCGGGACAGGGGACAAATGGCTACACCTTC; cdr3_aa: CASSSPGQGTNGYTF
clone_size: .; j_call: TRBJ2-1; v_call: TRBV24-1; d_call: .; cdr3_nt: TGTGCCACCAGTGATTTTCGACAGCACAATGAGCAGTTCTTC; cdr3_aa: CATSDFRQHNEQFF
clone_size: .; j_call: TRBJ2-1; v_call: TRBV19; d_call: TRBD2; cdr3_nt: TGTGCCAGTAGTACACTAGCGGGAGGGATTCATGAGCAGTTCTTC; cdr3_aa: CASSTLAGGIHEQFF
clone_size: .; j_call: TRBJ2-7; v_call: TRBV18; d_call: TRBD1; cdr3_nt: TGTGCCAGCTCACCACCCTCTCCCCGTAGGACAGGGGGTGGCTACGAGCAGTACTTC; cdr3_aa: CASSPPSPRRTGGGYEQYF
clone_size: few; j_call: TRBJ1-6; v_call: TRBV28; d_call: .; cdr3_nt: TGTGCCAGCAGTTCACAGGGACCCCATTCACCCCTCCACTTT; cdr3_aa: CASSSQGPHSPLHF
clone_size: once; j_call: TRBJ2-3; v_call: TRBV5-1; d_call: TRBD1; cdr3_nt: TGCGCCAGCAGCCCGCCGGGACAGACCCACAAAAATACGCAGTATTTT; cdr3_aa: CASSPPGQTHKNTQYF
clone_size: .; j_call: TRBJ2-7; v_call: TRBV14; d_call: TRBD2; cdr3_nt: TGTGCCAGCAGCCAAGATTCCTTACTAGCGGGAGGGTACGAGCAGTACTTC; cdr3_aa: CASSQDSLLAGGYEQYF
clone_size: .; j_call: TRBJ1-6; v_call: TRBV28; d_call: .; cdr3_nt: TGTGCCAGCAGTTTGGCTCATTCACCCCTCCACTTT; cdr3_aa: CASSLAHSPLHF
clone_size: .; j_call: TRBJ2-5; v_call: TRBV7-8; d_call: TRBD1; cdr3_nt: TGTGCCAGCAGCTTAATGGGGGCCCGTACAGGGGAAGAGACCCAGTACTTC; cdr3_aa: CASSLMGARTGEETQYF
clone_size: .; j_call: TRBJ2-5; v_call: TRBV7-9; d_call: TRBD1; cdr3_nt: TGTGCCAGCAGCTTTGCGGCAGGGGGAAGAGAGACCCAGTACTTC; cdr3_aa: CASSFAAGGRETQYF
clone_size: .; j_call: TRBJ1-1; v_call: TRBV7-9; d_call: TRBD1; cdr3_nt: TGTGCCAGCAGCTTAGAGGACAGGGGTGCTTTCTTT; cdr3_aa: CASSLEDRGAFF
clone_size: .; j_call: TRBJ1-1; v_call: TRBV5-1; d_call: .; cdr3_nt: TGCGCCAGCAGCTTGGACAGGCCCAACACTGAAGCTTTCTTT; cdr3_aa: CASSLDRPNTEAFF
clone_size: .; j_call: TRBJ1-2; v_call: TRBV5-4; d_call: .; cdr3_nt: TGTGCCAGCAGCCCCGCCATCGGGGATTATGGCTACACCTTC; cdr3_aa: CASSPAIGDYGYTF
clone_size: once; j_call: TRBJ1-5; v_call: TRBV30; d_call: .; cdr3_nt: TGTGCCTGGGCAAGTAGTAGCAATCAGCCCCAGCATTTT; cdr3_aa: CAWASSSNQPQHF
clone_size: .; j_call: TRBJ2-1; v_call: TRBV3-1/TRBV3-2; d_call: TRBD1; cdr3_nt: TGTGCCAGCAGCCGCCGGGGACAGGGAGCACTTGAGCAGTTCTTC; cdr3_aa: CASSRRGQGALEQFF
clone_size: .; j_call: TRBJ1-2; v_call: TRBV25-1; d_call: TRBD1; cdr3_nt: TGTGCCAGCAGTATCAGAGTGGGACAGGGTTACGGCTACACCTTC; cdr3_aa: CASSIRVGQGYGYTF
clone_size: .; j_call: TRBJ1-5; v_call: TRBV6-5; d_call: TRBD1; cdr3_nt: TGTGCCAGCAGTTCCTCCAAGACAGGGGATAATCAGCCCCAGCATTTT; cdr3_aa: CASSSSKTGDNQPQHF
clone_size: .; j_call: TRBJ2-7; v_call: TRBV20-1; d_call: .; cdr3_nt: TGCAGTGCTAGTCGTATCGCCTACGAGCAGTACTTC; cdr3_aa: CSASRIAYEQYF
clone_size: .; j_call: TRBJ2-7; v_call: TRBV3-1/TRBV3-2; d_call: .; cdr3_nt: TGTGCCAGCAGGGCGGAGGGAGGCTCCTACGAGCAGTACTTC; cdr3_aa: CASRAEGGSYEQYF
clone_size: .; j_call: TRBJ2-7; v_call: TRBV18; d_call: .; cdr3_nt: TGTGCCAGCTCATTCCGGGACACTTCCTACGAGCAGTACTTC; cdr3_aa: CASSFRDTSYEQYF
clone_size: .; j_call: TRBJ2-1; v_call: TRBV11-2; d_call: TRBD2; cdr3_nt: TGTGCCAGCAGCTTTCGGGGGGGCTCCTACAATGAGCAGTTCTTC; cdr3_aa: CASSFRGGSYNEQFF
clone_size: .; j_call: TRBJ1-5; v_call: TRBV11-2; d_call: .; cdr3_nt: TGTGCCAGCAGCCCAGGGAGGGGGGCGCTGAATCAGCCCCAGCATTTT; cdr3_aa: CASSPGRGALNQPQHF
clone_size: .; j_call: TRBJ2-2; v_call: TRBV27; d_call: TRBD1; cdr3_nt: TGTGCCAGCAGTTTGGGGGACAGTGGGCACACCGGGGAGCTGTTTTTT; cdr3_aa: CASSLGDSGHTGELFF
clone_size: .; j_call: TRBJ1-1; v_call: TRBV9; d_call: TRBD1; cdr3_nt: TGTGCCAGCAGCGTAGGAGGGACAGGGGGAGGAATGAACACTGAAGCTTTCTTT; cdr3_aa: CASSVGGTGGGMNTEAFF
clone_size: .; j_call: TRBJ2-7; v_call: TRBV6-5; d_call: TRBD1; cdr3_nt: TGTGCCAGCAATACAAAAGGACAGGGAAGCTACGAGCAGTACTTC; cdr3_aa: CASNTKGQGSYEQYF
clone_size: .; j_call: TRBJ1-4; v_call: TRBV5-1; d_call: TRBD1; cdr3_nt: TGCGCCAGCAGCTTACAGGGGACAACTAATGAAAAACTGTTTTTT; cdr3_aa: CASSLQGTTNEKLFF
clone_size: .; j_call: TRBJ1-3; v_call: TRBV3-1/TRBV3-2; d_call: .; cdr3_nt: TGTGCCAGCAGCACATACGGGATGCCTGGAAACACCATATATTTT; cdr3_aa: CASSTYGMPGNTIYF
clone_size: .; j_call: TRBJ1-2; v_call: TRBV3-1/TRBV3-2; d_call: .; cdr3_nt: TGTGCCAGCAGCCAAGAGTGGGGGGGCATCTATGGCTACACCTTC; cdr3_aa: CASSQEWGGIYGYTF
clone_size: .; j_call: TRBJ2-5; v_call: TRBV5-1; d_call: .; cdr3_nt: TGCGCCAGCAGCTTGGACCCCCCGGGGAGAGGAGAGACCCAGTACTTC; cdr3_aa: CASSLDPPGRGETQYF
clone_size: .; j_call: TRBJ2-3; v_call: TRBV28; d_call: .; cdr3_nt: TGTGCCAGCAGTCTTGCAAGGCCGTGGGGGGTAGATACGCAGTATTTT; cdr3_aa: CASSLARPWGVDTQYF
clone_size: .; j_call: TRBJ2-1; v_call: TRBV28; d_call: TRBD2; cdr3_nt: TGTGCCAGCAGTTTAGCTAGCGGAGGGGACAATGAGCAGTTCTTC; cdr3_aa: CASSLASGGDNEQFF
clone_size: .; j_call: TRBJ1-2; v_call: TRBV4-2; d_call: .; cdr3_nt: TGTGCCAGCAGCCAAGAGTGGACATACGTGGGCTACACCTTC; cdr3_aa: CASSQEWTYVGYTF
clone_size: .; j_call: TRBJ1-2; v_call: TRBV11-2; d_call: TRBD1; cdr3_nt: TGTGCCAGCAGCCCCCCGGGACAGTGGGGTGGCTACACCTTC; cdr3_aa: CASSPPGQWGGYTF
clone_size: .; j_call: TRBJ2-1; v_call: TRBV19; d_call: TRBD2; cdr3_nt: TGTGCCAGTAGTAGGACCGGACTAGCGGGGGGTAATGAGCAGTTCTTC; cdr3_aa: CASSRTGLAGGNEQFF
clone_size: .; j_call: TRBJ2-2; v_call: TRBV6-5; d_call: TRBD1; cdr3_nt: TGTGCCAGCAGTTACTCAGGACAGGGGTGGGCCGGGGAGCTGTTTTTT; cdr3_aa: CASSYSGQGWAGELFF
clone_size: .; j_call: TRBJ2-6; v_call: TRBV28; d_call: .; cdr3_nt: TGTGCCAGCAACCGGGGGAGCTCTGGGGCCAACGTCCTGACTTTC; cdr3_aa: CASNRGSSGANVLTF
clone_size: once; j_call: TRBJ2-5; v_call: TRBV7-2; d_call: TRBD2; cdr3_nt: TGTGCCAGCAGCCTTAGCGGGATACCCCCAGAGACCCAGTACTTC; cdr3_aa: CASSLSGIPPETQYF
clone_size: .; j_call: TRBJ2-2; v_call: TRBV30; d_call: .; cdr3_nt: TGTGCCTGGGGGACTACCGGGGAGCTGTTTTTT; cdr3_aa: CAWGTTGELFF
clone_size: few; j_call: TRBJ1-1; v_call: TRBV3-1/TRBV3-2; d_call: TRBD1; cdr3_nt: TGTGCCAGCAGGGTCGGGACAGGGATGGACACTGAAGCTTTCTTT; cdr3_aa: CASRVGTGMDTEAFF
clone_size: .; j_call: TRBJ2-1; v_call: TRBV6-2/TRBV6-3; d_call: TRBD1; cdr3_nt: TGTGCCAGCAGTTACTCCGGGACAGGGGGCCGGGGTGAGCAGTTCTTC; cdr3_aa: CASSYSGTGGRGEQFF
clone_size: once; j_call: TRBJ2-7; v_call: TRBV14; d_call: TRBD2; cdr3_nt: TGTGCCAGCCTTTTGGGGGGACTAGCGGGGGACAGGCAGTACTTC; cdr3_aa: CASLLGGLAGDRQYF
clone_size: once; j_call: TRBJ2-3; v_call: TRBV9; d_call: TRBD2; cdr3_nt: TGTGCCAGCAGCCACAAGACTAGCGGGGTCCCCACAGATACGCAGTATTTT; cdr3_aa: CASSHKTSGVPTDTQYF
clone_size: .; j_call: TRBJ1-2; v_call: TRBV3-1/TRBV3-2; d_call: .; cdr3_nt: TGTGCCAGCAGCCAAGTGGACGGGGGCTATGGCTACACCTTC; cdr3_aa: CASSQVDGGYGYTF
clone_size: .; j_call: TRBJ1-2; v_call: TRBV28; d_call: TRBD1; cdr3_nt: TGTGCCAGCAGTTTCCCTTCAGGGGGCGGCTACACCTTC; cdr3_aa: CASSFPSGGGYTF
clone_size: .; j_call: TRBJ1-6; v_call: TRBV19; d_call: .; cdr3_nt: TGTGCCAGTAGTATAGATGGGTGGCAGGCGTTCAATTCACCCCTCCACTTT; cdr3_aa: CASSIDGWQAFNSPLHF
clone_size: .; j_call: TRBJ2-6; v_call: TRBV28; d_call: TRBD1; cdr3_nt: TGTGCCAGCAGTTCAGGGGGCCGTTCTGGGGCCAACGTCCTGACTTTC; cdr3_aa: CASSSGGRSGANVLTF
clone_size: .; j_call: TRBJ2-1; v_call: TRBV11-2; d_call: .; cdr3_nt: TGTGCCAGCAGCTTACTTGAATACCAGCGCGAGAATGAGCAGTTCTTC; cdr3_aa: CASSLLEYQRENEQFF
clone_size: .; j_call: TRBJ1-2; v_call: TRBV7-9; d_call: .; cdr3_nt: TGTGCCAGCACCTACTCGCAGGGCTATGGCTACACCTTC; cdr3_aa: CASTYSQGYGYTF
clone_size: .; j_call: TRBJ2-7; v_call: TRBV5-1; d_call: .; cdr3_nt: TGCGCCAGCAGCTTGGGGTTTAGCTCCTACGAGCAGTACTTC; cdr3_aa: CASSLGFSSYEQYF
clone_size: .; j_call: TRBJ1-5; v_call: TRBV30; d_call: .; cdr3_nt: TGTTTTTTTGGCCCCGATCCGTATAGCAATCAGCCCCAGCATTTT; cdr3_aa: CFFGPDPYSNQPQHF
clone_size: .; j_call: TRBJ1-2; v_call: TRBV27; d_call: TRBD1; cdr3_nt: TGTGCCAGCAGTCCAAAGACAGGGCTTGCCTATGGCTACACCTTC; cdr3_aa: CASSPKTGLAYGYTF
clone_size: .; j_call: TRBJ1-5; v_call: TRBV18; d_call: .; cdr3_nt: TGTGCCAGCTCACCAGAGGGCAGTAGCAATCAGCCCCAGCATTTT; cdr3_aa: CASSPEGSSNQPQHF